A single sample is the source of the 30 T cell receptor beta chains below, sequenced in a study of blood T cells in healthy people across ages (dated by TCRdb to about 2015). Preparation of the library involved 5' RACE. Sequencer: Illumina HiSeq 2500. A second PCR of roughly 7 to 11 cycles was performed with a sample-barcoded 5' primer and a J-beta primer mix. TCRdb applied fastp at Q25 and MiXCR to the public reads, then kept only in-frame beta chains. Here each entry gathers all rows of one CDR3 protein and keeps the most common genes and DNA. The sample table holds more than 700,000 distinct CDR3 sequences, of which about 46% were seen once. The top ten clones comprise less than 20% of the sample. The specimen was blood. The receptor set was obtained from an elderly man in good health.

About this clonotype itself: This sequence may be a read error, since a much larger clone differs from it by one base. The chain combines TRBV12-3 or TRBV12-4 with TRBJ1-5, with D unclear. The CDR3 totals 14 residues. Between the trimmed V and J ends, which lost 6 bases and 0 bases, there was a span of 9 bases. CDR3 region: CASSRVNSNQPQHF. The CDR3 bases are TGTGCCAGCAGCCGGGTGAATAGCAATCAGCCCCAGCATTTT.

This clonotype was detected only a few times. As DNA, the CDR3 is TGTGCCAGCAGCGTCGGTGGAGGGGACTATGGCTACACCTTC. Translating gives CASSVGGGDYGYTF. V is TRBV9 and J is TRBJ1-2, with a tentative D call TRBD1 (5 bases). This CDR3 has 14 residues. Germline V gives CDR1 SGDLS, CDR2 YYNGEE. Trimming left V 2 bases short and J 3 bases short, with 11 bases between.

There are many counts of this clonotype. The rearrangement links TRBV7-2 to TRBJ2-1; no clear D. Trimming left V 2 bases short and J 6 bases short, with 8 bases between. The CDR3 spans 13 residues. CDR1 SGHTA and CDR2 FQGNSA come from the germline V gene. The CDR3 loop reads CASSLKAGNEQFF. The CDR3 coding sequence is TGTGCCAGCAGCTTAAAGGCAGGCAATGAGCAGTTCTTC.

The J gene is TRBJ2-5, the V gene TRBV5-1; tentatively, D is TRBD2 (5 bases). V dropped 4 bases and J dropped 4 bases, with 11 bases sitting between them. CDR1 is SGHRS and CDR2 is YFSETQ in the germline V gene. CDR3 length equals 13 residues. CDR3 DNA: TGCGCCAGCAGCCCCGGGATAATAGAGACCCAGTACTTC. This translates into CASSPGIIETQYF.

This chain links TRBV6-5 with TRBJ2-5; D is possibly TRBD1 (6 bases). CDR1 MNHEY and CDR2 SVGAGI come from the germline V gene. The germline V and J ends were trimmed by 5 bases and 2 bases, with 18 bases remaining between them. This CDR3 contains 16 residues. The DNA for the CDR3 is TGTGCCAGCAGTCGACCCGGTGACAGGTCGCAAGAGACCCAGTACTTC. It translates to CASSRPGDRSQETQYF.

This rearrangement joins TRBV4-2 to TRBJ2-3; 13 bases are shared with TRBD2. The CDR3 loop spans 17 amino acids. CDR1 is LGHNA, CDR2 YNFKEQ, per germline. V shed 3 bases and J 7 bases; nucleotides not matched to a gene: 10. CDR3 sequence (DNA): TGTGCCAGCAGCCAGGACCCACTAGCGGGAGGGTTGAATACGCAGTATTTT. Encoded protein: CASSQDPLAGGLNTQYF.

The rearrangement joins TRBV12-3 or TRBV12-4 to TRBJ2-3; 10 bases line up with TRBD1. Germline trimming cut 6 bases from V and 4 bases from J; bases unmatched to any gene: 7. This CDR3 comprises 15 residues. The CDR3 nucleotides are TGTGCCAGCAGCCCAACCGGGACAGGGGCAGATACGCAGTATTTT. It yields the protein CASSPTGTGADTQYF.

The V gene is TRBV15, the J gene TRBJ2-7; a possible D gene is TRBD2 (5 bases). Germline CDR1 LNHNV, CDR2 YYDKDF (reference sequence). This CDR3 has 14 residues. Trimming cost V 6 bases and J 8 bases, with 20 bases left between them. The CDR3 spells CATRIGPGNSKQYF. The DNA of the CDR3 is TGTGCCACCAGAATAGGGCCGGGGAACTCCAAGCAGTACTTC.

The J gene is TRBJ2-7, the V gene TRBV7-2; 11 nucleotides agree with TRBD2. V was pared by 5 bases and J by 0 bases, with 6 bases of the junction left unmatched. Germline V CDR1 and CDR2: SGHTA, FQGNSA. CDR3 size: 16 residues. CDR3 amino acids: CASSRTSGFSSYEQYF. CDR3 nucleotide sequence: TGTGCCAGCAGCCGGACTAGCGGGTTTAGCTCCTACGAGCAGTACTTC. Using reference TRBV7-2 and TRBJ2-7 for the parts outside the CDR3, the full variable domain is GAGVSQSPSNKVTEKGKDVELRCDPISGHTALYWYRQSLGQGLEFLIYFQGNSAPDKSGLPSDRFSAERTGGSVSTLTIQRTQQEDSAVYLCASSRTSGFSSYEQYFGPGTRLTVT.

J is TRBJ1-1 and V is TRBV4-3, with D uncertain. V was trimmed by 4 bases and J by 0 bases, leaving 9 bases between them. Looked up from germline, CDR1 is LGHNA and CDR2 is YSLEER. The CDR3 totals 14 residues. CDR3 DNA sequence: TGCGCCAGCAGCCCCCAGCATTTGAACACTGAAGCTTTCTTT. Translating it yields CASSPQHLNTEAFF.

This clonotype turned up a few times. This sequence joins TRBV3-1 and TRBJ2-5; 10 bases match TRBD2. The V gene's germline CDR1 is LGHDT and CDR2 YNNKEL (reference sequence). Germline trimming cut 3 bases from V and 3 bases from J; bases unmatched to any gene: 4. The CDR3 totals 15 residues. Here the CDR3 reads CASSQRTSGKETQYF. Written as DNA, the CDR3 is TGTGCCAGCAGCCAGAGGACTAGCGGTAAAGAGACCCAGTACTTC.

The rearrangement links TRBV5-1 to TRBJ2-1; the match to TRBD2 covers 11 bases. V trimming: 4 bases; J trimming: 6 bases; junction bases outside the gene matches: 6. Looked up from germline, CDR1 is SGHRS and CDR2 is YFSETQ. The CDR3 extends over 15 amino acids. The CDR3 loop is CASSVLAGVGNEQFF. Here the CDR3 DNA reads TGCGCCAGCAGCGTACTAGCGGGAGTAGGCAATGAGCAGTTCTTC.

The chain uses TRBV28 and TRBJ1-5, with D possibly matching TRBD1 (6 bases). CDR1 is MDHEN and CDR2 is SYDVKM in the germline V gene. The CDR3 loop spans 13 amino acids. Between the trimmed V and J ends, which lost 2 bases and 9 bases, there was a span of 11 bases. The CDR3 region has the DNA TGTGCCAGCAGTTTAGGGGGCTCAGGGCCCCAGCATTTT. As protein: CASSLGGSGPQHF.

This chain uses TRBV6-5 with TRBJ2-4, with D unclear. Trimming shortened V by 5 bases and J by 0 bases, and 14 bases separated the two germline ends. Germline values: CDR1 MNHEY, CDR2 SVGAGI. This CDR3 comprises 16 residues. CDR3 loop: CASSLTGRLAKNIQYF. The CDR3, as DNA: TGTGCCAGCAGTCTAACGGGCCGCCTAGCCAAAAACATTCAGTACTTC.

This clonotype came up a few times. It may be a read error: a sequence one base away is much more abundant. This CDR3 is CASSQDYGGGEQYF. The CDR3 DNA reads TGTGCCAGCAGCCAAGATTACGGGGGAGGGGAGCAGTACTTC. The chain uses TRBV4-2 and TRBJ2-5; 7 positions agree with TRBD2. The length of the CDR3 is 14 residues. Trimming cost V 0 bases and J 11 bases; bases outside gene matches: 9. Per the germline V gene, CDR1 is LGHNA and CDR2 is YNFKEQ.

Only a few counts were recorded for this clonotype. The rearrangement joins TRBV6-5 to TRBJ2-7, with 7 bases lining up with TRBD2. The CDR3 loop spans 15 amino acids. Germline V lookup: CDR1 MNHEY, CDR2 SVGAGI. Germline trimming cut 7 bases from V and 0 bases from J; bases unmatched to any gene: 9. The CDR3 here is CASKTAGVPSYEQYF. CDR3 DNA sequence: TGTGCCAGCAAAACTGCGGGGGTGCCCTCCTACGAGCAGTACTTC.

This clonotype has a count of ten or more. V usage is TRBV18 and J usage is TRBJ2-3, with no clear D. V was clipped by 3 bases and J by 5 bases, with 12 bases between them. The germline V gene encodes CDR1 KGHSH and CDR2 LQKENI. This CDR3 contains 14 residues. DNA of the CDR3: TGTGCCAGCTCACCGGCTTCGGTCGAAGATACGCAGTATTTT. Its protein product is CASSPASVEDTQYF.

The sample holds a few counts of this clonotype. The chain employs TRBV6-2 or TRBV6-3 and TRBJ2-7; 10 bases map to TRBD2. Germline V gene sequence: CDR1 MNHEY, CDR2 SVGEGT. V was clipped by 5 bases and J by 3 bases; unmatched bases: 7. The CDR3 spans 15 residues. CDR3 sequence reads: CASSPSGRGLYEQYF. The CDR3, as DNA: TGTGCCAGCAGTCCTAGCGGGAGAGGACTCTACGAGCAGTACTTC.

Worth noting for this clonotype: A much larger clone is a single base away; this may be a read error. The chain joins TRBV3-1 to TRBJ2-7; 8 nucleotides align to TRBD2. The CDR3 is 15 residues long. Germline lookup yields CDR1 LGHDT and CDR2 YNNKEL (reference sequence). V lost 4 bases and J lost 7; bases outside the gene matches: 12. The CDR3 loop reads CASSPMAAGANEQYF. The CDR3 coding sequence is TGTGCCAGCAGCCCCATGGCAGCGGGAGCTAATGAGCAGTACTTC.

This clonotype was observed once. CDR3 coding DNA: TGTGCCACCAGCAGATGGACTAGCACAGATACGCAGTATTTT. It translates to CATSRWTSTDTQYF. J is TRBJ2-3 and V is TRBV15; tentatively, D is TRBD2 (5 bases). This CDR3 contains 14 residues. Trimming shortened V by 2 bases and J by 0 bases, and 6 bases separated the two germline ends. Germline CDR1 is LNHNV and CDR2 is YYDKDF (reference sequence).

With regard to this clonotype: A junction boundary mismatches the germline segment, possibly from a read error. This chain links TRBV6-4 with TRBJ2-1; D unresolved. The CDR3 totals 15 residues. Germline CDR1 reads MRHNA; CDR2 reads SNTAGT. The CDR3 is CASSDSIADYTEQFF. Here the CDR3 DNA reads TGTGCCAGCAGTGACTCGATCGCGGATTACACTGAGCAGTTCTTC.

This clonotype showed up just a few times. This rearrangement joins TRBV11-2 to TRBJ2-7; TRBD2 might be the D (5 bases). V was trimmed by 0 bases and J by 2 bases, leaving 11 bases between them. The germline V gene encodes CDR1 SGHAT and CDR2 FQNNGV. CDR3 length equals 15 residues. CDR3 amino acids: CASSLDSEGTYEQYF. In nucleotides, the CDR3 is TGTGCCAGCAGCTTAGATAGCGAGGGAACCTACGAGCAGTACTTC.

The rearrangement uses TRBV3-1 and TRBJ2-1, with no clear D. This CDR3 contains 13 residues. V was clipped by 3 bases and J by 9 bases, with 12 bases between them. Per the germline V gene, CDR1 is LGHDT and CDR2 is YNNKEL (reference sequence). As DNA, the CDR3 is TGTGCCAGCAGCCAGGTACCGTTCGGTGAGCAGTTCTTC. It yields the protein CASSQVPFGEQFF.

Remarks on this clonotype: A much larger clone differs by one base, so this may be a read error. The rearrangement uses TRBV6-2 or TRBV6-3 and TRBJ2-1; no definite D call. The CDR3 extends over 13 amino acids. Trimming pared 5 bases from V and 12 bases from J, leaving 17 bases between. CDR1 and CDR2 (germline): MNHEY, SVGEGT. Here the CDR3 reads CASSTGSRMVQFF. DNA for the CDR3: TGTGCCAGCAGTACCGGATCTAGAATGGTGCAGTTCTTC.

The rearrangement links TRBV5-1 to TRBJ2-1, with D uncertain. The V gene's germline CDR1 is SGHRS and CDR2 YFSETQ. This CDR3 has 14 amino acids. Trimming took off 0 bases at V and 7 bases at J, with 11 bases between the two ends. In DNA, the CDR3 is TGCGCCAGCAGCTTGGTTGGCCTTCTAAATGAGCAGTTCTTC. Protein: CASSLVGLLNEQFF.

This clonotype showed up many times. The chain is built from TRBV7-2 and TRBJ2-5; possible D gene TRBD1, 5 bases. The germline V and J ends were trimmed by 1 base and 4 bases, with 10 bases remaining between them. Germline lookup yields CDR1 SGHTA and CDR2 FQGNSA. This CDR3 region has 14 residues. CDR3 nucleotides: TGTGCCAGCAGCTTAGACCAGGGTGCAGAGACCCAGTACTTC. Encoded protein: CASSLDQGAETQYF.

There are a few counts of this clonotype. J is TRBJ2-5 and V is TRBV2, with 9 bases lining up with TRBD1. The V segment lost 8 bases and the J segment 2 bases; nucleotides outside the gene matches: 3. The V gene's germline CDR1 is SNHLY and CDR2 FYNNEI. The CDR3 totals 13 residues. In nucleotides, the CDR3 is TGTGCCAGCGGGGACAGGGCTCAAGAGACCCAGTACTTC. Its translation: CASGDRAQETQYF.

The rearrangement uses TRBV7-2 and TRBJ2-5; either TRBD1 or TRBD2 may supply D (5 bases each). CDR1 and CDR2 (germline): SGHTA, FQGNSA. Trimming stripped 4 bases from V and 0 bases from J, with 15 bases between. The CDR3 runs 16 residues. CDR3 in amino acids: CASSYDGTRYQETQYF. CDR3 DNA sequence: TGTGCCAGCAGCTACGACGGGACGCGATACCAAGAGACCCAGTACTTC.

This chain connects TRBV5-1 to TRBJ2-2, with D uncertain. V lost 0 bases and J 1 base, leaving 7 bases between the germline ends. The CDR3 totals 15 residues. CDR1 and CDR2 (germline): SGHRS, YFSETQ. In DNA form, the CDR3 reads TGCGCCAGCAGCTTGGAAGTAGGGAACACCGGGGAGCTGTTTTTT. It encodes CASSLEVGNTGELFF.

CDR3 sequence reads: CASSLWGRTSGNNEQFF. CDR3 nucleotide sequence: TGTGCCAGCAGCTTATGGGGCCGGACTAGCGGAAACAATGAGCAGTTCTTC. This sequence joins TRBV7-2 and TRBJ2-1, with TRBD2 matching 10 bases. The CDR3 has 17 residues. Germline lookup yields CDR1 SGHTA and CDR2 FQGNSA. The junction had 9 bases not matched to a gene; V was cut back by 2 bases and J by 5 bases.